A selection of T cell receptor beta chains follows, all from one sample in a study of identical twins. Via MiXCR, TCRdb re-called the 5' RACE reads, giving one row per CDR3 protein. Here the sample spans 1.5 million to 2 million distinct CDR3 sequences, around 29% being singletons. The sequencing input was cord blood. These receptors all come from a newborn girl in good health. Each CDR3 is given with its conserved first and last residue. A D gene is named only where the DNA matches it firmly. Not all rows give a size; the values are once, few, many and, for expanded clones, a class.

TRBV4-1,TRBD1,-,TRBJ2-7,TGCGCCAGCAGCCAAGTCGGACAGGGGGGCTTGTACGAGCAGTACTTC,CASSQVGQGGLYEQYF
TRBV27,TRBD2,-,TRBJ2-1,TGTGCCAGCAAGGGAGCGGGAGGCTACTACAATGAGCAGTTCTTC,CASKGAGGYYNEQFF
TRBV20-1,-,-,TRBJ2-7,TGCAGTGCTAGGACACTAGCAGGGGCCTACGAGCAGTACTTC,CSARTLAGAYEQYF
TRBV7-9,TRBD1,-,TRBJ1-2,TGTGCCAGCAGCCCGTCCTTAGACAGGGGAAGGGGCAACTATGGCTACACCTTC,CASSPSLDRGRGNYGYTF
TRBV20-1,TRBD2,many,TRBJ2-7,TGCAGTGCTAGGACTAGCGGGGCCTACGAGCAGTACTTC,CSARTSGAYEQYF
TRBV14,-,-,TRBJ1-6,TGTGCCAGCAGCCGCGAGTTGTACTCACCCCTCCACTTT,CASSRELYSPLHF
TRBV7-2,-,-,TRBJ2-7,TGTGCTAGCAGCTTCTACTTAAGCCGGGTCCCCTCCTACGAGCAGTACTTC,CASSFYLSRVPSYEQYF
TRBV2,-,-,TRBJ1-1,TGTGCCAGCAGGACCGACGGAACTGAAGCTTTCTTT,CASRTDGTEAFF
TRBV5-1,-,many,TRBJ2-5,TGCGCCAGCAGCTTGGTCGGAGAGCAAGAGACCCAGTACTTC,CASSLVGEQETQYF
TRBV12-3/TRBV12-4,TRBD2,few,TRBJ2-1,TGTGCCAGCAGTTTAGCTAGCGGGGCCGGTGAGCAGTTCTTC,CASSLASGAGEQFF
TRBV25-1,-,many,TRBJ2-1,TGTGCCAGCAGCGACAGTAGCTCCTACAATGAGCAGTTCTTC,CASSDSSSYNEQFF
TRBV27,TRBD1,few,TRBJ2-3,TGTGCCAGCACCCCAGGACAGGGAGTGTCCCCCCACGGTGGAGATACGCAGTATTTT,CASTPGQGVSPHGGDTQYF
TRBV6-6,-,-,TRBJ1-5,TGTGCCAGCAGTTACCCCCAGGGGAGCAATCAGCCCCAGCATTTT,CASSYPQGSNQPQHF
TRBV20-1,TRBD1,-,TRBJ1-2,TGCAGTGCGAGGGGACAGGGGATCGGCTATGGCTACACCTTC,CSARGQGIGYGYTF
TRBV20-1,-,few,TRBJ2-5,TGCAGTGCTAGTCGTCCAGGGATGGAGACCCAGTACTTC,CSASRPGMETQYF
TRBV12-3/TRBV12-4,-,many,TRBJ2-1,TGTGCCAGCAGTTGGATGACTCCAACCCCGAACAATGAGCAGTTCTTC,CASSWMTPTPNNEQFF
TRBV7-8,-,few,TRBJ2-5,TGTGCCAGCAGCTTAGCGCTAGGTAGCGGCTACCAAGAGACCCAGTACTTC,CASSLALGSGYQETQYF
TRBV2,-,few,TRBJ1-2,TGTGCCGGGACCCGGGACACCGATGTAGGCTACACCTTC,CAGTRDTDVGYTF
TRBV20-1,-,-,TRBJ1-4,TGCAGTGCTAGAGGCGGCACCCCGTCTAGGGAAAAACTGTTTTTT,CSARGGTPSREKLFF
TRBV24-1,-,-,TRBJ2-3,TGTGCCACCCGTCGCGTAGGGGATACGCAGTATTTT,CATRRVGDTQYF
TRBV7-9,TRBD1,-,TRBJ2-1,TGTGCCAGCAGCTTAGTTGGGACAGGGGGCCACAATGAGCAGTTCTTC,CASSLVGTGGHNEQFF
TRBV20-1,-,-,TRBJ2-4,TGCAGTGCTAGAGATTGGGGGGTAGGCCAGGGGGACATTCAGTACTTC,CSARDWGVGQGDIQYF
TRBV4-2,-,few,TRBJ2-7,TGTGCCAGCAGCCAAGAAAAAGGGGGGGCCTACGAGCAGTACTTC,CASSQEKGGAYEQYF
TRBV7-9,-,few,TRBJ2-3,TGTGCCAGCAGCGTATACAGGGCTGGCACAGATACGCAGTATTTT,CASSVYRAGTDTQYF
TRBV12-5,TRBD2,-,TRBJ2-3,TGTGCTAGTGGTTTGGGGGACTATAGAACAGATACGCAGTATTTT,CASGLGDYRTDTQYF
TRBV20-1,TRBD1,many,TRBJ1-2,TGCAGTGCTAGGGGACAGGGTGATGGCTACACCTTC,CSARGQGDGYTF